In its sample, the clone carrying this T cell receptor (beta chain) was seen a few times. This sample stems from a study of T cell repertoires in ileal Crohn's disease. Data came from immunoSEQ multiplex PCR; TCRdb stores just in-frame clones and leaves some out. The profile shows 13,000 to 15,000 clones, 65% to 80% of them singletons. The V and J ends lost 1 base and 7 bases, in that order; junction bases with no gene match: 13. CDR1 is LGHNA, CDR2 YNFKEQ, per germline. The CDR3 loop spans 17 amino acids. Time point indicated: inflamed ileum from the surgical specimen. The TCR sequence derives from an adult with Crohn's disease. The sequenced sample was ileal tissue. This chain joins TRBV4-2 and TRBJ2-5; 9 positions match TRBD2. CDR3 DNA sequence: TGTGCCAGCAGCCAAGTAGCCCAGCGGGGGGCCCCAGGGACCCAGTACTTC. This encodes CASSQVAQRGAPGTQYF.